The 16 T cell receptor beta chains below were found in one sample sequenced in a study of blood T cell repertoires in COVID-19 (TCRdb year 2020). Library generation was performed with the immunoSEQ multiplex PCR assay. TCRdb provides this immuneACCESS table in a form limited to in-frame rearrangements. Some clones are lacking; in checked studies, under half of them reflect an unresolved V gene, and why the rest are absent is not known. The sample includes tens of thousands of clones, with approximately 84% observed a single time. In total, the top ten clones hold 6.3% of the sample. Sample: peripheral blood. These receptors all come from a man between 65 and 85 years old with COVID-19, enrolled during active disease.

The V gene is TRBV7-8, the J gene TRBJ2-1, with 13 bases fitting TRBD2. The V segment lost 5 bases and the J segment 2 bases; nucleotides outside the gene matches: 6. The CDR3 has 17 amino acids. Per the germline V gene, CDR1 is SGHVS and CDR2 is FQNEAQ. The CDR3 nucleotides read TGTGCCAGCAGCGCAAGACTAGCGGGAGGTGCCTACAATGAGCAGTTCTTC. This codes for CASSARLAGGAYNEQFF. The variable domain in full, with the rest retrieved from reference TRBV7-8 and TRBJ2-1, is GAGVSQSPRYKVAKRGQDVALRCDPISGHVSLFWYQQALGQGPEFLTYFQNEAQLDKSGLPSDRFFAERPEGSVSTLKIQRTQQEDSAVYLCASSARLAGGAYNEQFFGPGTRLTVL.

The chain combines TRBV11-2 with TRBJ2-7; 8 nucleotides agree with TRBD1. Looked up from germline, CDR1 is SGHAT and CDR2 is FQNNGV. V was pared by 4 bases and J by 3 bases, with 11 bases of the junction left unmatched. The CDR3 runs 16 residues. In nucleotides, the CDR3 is TGTGCCAGCAGCTCCCCCCTCACGACAGGGGTCTACGAGCAGTACTTC. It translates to CASSSPLTTGVYEQYF.

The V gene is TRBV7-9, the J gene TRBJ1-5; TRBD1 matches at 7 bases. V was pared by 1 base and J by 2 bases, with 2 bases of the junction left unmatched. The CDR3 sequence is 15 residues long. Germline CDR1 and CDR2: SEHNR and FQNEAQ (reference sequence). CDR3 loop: CASSLDRGRNQPQHF. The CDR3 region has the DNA TGTGCCAGCAGCTTAGACAGGGGACGCAATCAGCCCCAGCATTTT.

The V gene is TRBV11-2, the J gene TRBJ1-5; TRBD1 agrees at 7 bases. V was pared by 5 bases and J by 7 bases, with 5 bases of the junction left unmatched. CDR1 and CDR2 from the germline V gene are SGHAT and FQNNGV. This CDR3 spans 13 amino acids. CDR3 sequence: CASSLDRAQPQHF. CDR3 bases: TGTGCCAGCAGCCTCGACAGGGCGCAGCCCCAGCATTTT. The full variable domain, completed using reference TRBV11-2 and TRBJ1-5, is EAGVAQSPRYKIIEKRQSVAFWCNPISGHATLYWYQQILGQGPKLLIQFQNNGVVDDSQLPKDRFSAERLKGVDSTLKIQPAKLEDSAVYLCASSLDRAQPQHFGDGTRLSIL.

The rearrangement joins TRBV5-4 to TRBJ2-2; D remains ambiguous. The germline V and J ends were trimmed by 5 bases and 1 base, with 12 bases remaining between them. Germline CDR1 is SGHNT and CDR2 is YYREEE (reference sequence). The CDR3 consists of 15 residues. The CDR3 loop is CASRAELLNTGELFF. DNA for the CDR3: TGTGCCAGCAGGGCGGAGCTATTGAACACCGGGGAGCTGTTTTTT. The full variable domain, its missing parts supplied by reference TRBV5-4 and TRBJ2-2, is ETGVTQSPTHLIKTRGQQVTLRCSSQSGHNTVSWYQQALGQGPQFIFQYYREEENGRGNFPPRFSGLQFPNYSSELNVNALELDDSALYLCASRAELLNTGELFFGEGSRLTVL.

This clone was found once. The CDR3 protein is CASSTQIGSNEQFF. In DNA, the CDR3 is TGTGCCAGTAGTACCCAAATAGGGAGCAATGAGCAGTTCTTC. V is TRBV19 and J is TRBJ2-1, with a possible D match to TRBD2 (5 bases). Germline V gene sequence: CDR1 LNHDA, CDR2 SQIVND (reference sequence). Trimming took off 4 bases at V and 6 bases at J, with 13 bases between the two ends. The CDR3 sequence is 14 residues long. Together with reference TRBV19 and TRBJ2-1, the CDR3 gives the full variable domain: DGGITQSPKYLFRKEGQNVTLSCEQNLNHDAMYWYRQDPGQGLRLIYYSQIVNDFQKGDIAEGYSVSREKKESFPLTVTSAQKNPTAFYLCASSTQIGSNEQFFGPGTRLTVL.

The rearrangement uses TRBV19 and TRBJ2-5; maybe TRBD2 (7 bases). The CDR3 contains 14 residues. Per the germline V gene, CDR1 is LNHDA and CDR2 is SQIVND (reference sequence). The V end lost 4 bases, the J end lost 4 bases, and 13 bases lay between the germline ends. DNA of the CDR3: TGTGCCAGTAGTACCCTCCGGGGGGCAGAGACCCAGTACTTC. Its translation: CASSTLRGAETQYF.

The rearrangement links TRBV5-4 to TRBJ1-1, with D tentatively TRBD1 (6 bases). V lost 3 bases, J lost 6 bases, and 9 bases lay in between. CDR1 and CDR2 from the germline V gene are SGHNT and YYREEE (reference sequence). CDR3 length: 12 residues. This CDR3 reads CASSSGVPEAFF. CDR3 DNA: TGTGCCAGCAGCTCAGGGGTCCCTGAAGCTTTCTTT.

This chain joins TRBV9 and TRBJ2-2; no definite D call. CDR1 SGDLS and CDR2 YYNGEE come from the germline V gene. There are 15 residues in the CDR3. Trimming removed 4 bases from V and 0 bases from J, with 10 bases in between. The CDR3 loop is CASSTARANTGELFF. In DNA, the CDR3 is TGTGCCAGCAGCACCGCACGCGCGAACACCGGGGAGCTGTTTTTT.

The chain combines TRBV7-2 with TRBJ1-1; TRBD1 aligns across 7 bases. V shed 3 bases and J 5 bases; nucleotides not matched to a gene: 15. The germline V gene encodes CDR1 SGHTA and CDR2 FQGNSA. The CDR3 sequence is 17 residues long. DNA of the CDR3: TGTGCCAGCAGCTTGGTAGGGGGCGGAGGAGGCTCTACTGAAGCTTTCTTT. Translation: CASSLVGGGGGSTEAFF.

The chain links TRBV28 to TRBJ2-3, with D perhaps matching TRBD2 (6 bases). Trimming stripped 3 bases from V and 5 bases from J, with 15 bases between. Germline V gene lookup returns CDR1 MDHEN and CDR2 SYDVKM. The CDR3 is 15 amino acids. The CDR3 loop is CASSFRGSGRDTQYF. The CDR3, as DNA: TGTGCCAGCAGTTTTCGGGGGTCCGGCCGAGATACGCAGTATTTT.

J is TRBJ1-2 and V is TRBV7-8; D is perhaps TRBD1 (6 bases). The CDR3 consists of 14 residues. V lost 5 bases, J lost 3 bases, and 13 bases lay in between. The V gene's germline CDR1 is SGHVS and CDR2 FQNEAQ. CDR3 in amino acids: CASSHGAGDYGYTF. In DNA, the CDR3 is TGTGCCAGCAGCCACGGGGCAGGGGACTATGGCTACACCTTC. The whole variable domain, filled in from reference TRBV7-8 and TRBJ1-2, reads GAGVSQSPRYKVAKRGQDVALRCDPISGHVSLFWYQQALGQGPEFLTYFQNEAQLDKSGLPSDRFFAERPEGSVSTLKIQRTQQEDSAVYLCASSHGAGDYGYTFGSGTRLTVV.

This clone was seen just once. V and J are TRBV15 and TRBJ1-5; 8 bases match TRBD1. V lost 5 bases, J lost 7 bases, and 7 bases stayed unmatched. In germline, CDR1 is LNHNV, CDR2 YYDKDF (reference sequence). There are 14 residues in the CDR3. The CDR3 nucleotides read TGTGCCACCAGCCAAGACAGGGGAAAACAGCCCCAGCATTTT. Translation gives CATSQDRGKQPQHF.

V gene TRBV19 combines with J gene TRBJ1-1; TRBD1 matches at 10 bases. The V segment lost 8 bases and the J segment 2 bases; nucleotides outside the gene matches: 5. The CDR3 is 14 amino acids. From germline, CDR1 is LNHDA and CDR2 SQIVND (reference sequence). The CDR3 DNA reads TGTGCCAGTGCCGACAGGGGGCGCAACACTGAAGCTTTCTTT. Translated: CASADRGRNTEAFF.

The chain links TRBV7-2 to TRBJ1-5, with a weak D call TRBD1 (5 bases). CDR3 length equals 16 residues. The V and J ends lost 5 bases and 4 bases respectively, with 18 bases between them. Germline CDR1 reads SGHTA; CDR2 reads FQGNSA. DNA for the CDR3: TGTGCCAGCAGCCCGGGGGGAGGGATAAGTAATCAGCCCCAGCATTTT. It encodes CASSPGGGISNQPQHF.

The CDR3 protein is CASSQVGAVSYEQYF. The CDR3 nucleotides read TGTGCCAGCAGCCAAGTTGGTGCGGTCTCCTACGAGCAGTACTTC. The chain is built from TRBV11-3 and TRBJ2-7, with D uncertain. V dropped 5 bases and J dropped 0 bases, with 14 bases sitting between them. CDR3 length: 15 residues. The germline V gene has CDR1 SGHNT and CDR2 YENEEA. The full variable domain, in which reference TRBV11-3 and TRBJ2-7 provide the parts outside the CDR3, is EAGVVQSPRYKIIEKKQPVAFWCNPISGHNTLYWYLQNLGQGPELLIRYENEEAVDDSQLPKDRFSAERLKGVDSTLKIQPAELGDSAVYLCASSQVGAVSYEQYFGPGTRLTVT.